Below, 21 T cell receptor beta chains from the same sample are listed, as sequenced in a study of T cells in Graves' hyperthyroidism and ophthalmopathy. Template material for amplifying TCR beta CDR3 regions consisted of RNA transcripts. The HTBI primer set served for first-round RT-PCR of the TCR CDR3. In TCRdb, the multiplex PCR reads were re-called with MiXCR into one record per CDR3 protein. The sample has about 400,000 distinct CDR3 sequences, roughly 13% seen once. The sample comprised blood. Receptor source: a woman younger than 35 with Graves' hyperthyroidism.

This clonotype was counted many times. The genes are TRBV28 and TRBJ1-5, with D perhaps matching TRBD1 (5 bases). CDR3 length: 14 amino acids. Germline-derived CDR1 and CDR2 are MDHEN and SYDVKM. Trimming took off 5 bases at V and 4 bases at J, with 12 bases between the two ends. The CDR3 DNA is TGTGCCAGCAGTAGAGGGGCTGTTAATCAGCCCCAGCATTTT. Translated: CASSRGAVNQPQHF. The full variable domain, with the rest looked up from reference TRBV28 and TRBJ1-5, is DVKVTQSSRYLVKRTGEKVFLECVQDMDHENMFWYRQDPGLGLRLIYFSYDVKMKEKGDIPEGYSVSREKKERFSLILESASTNQTSMYLCASSRGAVNQPQHFGDGTRLSIL.

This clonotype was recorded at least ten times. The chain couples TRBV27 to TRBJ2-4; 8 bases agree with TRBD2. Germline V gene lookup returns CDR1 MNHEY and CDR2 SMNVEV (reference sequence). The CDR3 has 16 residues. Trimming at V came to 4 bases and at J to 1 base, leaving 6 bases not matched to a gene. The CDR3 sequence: CASSSRAGAAKNIQYF. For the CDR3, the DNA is TGTGCCAGCAGTTCAAGAGCGGGAGCGGCCAAAAACATTCAGTACTTC.

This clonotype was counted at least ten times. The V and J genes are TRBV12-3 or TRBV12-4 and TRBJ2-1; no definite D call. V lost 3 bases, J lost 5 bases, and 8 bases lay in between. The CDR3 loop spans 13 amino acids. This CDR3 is CASSFDPNNEQFF. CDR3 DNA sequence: TGTGCCAGCAGTTTTGATCCAAACAATGAGCAGTTCTTC.

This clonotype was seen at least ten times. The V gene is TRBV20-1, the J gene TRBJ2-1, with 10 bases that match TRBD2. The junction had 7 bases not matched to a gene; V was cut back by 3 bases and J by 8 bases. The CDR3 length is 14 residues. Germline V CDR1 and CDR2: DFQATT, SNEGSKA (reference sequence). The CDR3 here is CSARGTSGNYEQFF. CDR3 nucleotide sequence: TGCAGTGCTAGGGGTACTAGCGGGAACTATGAGCAGTTCTTC.

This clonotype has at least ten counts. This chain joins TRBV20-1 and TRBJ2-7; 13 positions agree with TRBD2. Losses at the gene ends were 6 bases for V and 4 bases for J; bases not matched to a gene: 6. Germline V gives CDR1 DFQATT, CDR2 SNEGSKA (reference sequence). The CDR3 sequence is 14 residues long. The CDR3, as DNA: TGCAGTGCCACGGGACTAGCGGGGTTTTACGAGCAGTACTTC. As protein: CSATGLAGFYEQYF.

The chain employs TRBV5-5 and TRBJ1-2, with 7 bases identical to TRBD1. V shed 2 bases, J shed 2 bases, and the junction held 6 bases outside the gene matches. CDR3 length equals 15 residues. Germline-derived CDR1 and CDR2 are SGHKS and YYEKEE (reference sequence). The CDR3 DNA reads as TGTGCCAGCAGCTTAATCGTACAGGGGAACTATGGCTACACCTTC. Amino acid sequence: CASSLIVQGNYGYTF.

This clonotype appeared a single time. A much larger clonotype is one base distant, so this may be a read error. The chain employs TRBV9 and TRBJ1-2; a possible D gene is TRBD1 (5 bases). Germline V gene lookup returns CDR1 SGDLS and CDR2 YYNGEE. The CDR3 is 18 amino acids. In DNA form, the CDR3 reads TGTACCAGCAGCGTACCTGGGGTGGCAGAGGGGACTAACTATGGCTACACCTTC. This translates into CTSSVPGVAEGTNYGYTF.

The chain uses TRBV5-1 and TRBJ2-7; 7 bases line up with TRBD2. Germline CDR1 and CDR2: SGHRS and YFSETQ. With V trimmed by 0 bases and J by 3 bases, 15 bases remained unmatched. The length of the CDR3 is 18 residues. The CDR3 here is CASSLVPSGESAVYEQYF. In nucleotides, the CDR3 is TGCGCCAGCAGCTTGGTTCCTAGCGGAGAATCCGCCGTCTACGAGCAGTACTTC.

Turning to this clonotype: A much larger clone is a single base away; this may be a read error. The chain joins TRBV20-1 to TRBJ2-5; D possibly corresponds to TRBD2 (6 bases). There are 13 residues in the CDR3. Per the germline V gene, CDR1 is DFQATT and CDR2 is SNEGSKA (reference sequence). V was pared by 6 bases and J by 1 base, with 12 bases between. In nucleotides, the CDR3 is TGCAGTGCGCCTAGCGAGACCCAAGAGACCCAGTACTTC. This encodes CSAPSETQETQYF.

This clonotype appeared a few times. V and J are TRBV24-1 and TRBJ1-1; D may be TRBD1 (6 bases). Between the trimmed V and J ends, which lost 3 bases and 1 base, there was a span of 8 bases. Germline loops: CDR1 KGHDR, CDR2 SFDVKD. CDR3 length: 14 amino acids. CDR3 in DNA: TGTGCCACCAGTGATACACAGGGGAACACTGAAGCTTTCTTT. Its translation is CATSDTQGNTEAFF.

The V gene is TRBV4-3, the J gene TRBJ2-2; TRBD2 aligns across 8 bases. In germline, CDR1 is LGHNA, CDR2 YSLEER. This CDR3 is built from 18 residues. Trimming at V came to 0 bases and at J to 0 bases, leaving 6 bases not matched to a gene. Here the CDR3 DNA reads TGCGCCAGCAGCCAAGAGCCTACTAGCGGAGCGAACACCGGGGAGCTGTTTTTT. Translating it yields CASSQEPTSGANTGELFF.

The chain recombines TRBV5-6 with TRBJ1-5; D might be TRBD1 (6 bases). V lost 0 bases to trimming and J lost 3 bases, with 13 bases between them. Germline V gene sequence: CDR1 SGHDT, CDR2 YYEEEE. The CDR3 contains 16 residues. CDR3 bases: TGTGCCAGCAGCTTGGCAGGGGCTACTAACAATCAGCCCCAGCATTTT. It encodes CASSLAGATNNQPQHF.

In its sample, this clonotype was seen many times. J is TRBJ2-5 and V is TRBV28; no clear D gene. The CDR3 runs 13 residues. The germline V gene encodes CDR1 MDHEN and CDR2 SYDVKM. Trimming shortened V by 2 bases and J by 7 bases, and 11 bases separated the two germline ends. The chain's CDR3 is CASSLSSDRTQYF. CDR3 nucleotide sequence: TGTGCCAGCAGTTTAAGCTCGGATCGGACCCAGTACTTC.

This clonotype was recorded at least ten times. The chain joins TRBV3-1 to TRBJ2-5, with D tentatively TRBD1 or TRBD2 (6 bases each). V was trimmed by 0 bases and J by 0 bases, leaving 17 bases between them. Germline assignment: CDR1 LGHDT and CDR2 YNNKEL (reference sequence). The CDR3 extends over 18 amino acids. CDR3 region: CASSQEGGGTLYQETQYF. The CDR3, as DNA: TGTGCCAGCAGCCAAGAAGGAGGCGGGACACTGTACCAAGAGACCCAGTACTTC.

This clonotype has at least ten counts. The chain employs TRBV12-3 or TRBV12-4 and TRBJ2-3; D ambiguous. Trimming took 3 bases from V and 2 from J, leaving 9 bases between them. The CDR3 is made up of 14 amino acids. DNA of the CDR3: TGTGCCAGCAGTTTGAATCCGACCACAGATACGCAGTATTTT. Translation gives CASSLNPTTDTQYF.

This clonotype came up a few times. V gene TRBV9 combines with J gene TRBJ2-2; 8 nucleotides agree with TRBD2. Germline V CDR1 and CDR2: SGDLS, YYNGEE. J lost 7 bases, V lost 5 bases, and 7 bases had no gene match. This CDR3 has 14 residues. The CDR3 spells CASRPGLGVGELFF. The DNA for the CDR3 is TGTGCCAGCAGACCGGGACTAGGTGTCGGGGAGCTGTTTTTT.

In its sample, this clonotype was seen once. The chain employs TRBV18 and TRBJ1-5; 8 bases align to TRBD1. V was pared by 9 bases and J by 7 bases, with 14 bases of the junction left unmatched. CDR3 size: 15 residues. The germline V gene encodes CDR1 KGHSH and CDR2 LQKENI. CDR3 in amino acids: CASSINAGGGQPQHF. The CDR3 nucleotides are TGTGCCAGTTCAATCAACGCAGGGGGCGGCCAGCCCCAGCATTTT.

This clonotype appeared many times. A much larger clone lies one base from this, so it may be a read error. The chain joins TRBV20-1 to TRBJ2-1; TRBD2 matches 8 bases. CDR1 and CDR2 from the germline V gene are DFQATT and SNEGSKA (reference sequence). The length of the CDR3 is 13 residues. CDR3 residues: CSARAGANNEQSF. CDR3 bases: TGCAGTGCGCGAGCGGGAGCGAACAATGAGCAGTCCTTC.

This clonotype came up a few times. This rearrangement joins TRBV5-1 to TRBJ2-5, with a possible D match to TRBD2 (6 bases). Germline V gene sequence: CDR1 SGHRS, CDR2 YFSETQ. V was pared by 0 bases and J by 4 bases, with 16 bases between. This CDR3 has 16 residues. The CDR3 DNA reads TGCGCCAGCAGCTTGGTACAGAGGGGAGGTGGAGAGACCCAGTACTTC. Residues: CASSLVQRGGGETQYF.

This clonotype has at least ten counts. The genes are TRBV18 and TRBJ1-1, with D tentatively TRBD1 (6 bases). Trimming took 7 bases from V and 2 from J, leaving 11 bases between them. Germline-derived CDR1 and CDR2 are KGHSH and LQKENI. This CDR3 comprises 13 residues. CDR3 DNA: TGTGCCAGCTTAGGACAGCAAAACACTGAAGCTTTCTTT. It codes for CASLGQQNTEAFF. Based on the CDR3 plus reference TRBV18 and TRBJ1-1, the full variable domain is NAGVMQNPRHLVRRRGQEARLRCSPMKGHSHVYWYRQLPEEGLKFMVYLQKENIIDESGMPKERFSAEFPKEGPSILRIQQVVRGDSAAYFCASLGQQNTEAFFGQGTRLTVV.

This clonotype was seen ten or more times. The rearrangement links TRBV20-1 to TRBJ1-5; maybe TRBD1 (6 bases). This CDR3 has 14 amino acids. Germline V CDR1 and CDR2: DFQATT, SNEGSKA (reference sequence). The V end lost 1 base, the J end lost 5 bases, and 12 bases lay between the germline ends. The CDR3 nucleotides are TGCAGTGCTAGAGCGGGAGGGGGGGATCAGCCCCAGCATTTT. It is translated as CSARAGGGDQPQHF.